This T cell receptor beta chain was captured by sequencing in a study of early T cells in non-severe SARS-CoV-2 infection. Study-level results: Sequences matched to VDJdb favored anti-spike CD8 responses, while private and CD4 specificities were missed.

This clonotype occurred many times. Its antigen remains unidentified. The CDR3 contains 14 residues. Germline V gene sequence: CDR1 SGHRS, CDR2 YFSETQ. The V and J ends lost 0 bases and 3 bases respectively, with 7 bases between them. Individual cDNA molecules received unique molecular identifiers. MiXCR, applied by TCRdb to the 5' RACE reads, yields one record per CDR3 protein. The data contain 75,000 to 80,000 distinct CDR3 sequences, around 11% of them singletons. Sequences were derived from whole blood, sampled at baseline. The sequence came from an adult who was a healthcare worker with PCR-confirmed SARS-CoV-2 infection or an uninfected control (not recorded which). The J gene is TRBJ1-3, the V gene TRBV5-1; D remains ambiguous. The CDR3 is CASSLGGDGNTIYF. As DNA, the CDR3 is TGCGCCAGCAGCTTGGGGGGAGATGGAAACACCATATATTTT.